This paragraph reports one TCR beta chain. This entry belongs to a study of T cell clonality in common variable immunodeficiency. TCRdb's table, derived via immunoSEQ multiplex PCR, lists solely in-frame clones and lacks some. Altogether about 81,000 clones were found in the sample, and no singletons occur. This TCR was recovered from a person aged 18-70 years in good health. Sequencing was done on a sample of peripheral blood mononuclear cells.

The CDR3 bases that were read are TGTGCCAGCAGCGGGGACAGATCTAACTATGGC. This translates into CASSGDRSNYG. Given in full, the CDR3 is CASSGDRSNYGYTF. J is TRBJ1-2 and V is TRBV11-2; 7 bases are a match to TRBD1. The read comes to an end 3 residues before the CDR3 does, leaving the germline J gene to fill in the end. The CDR3 is made up of 14 amino acids. CDR1 and CDR2 from the germline V gene are SGHAT and FQNNGV. Trimming cost V 5 bases and J 0 bases; bases outside gene matches: 3.